This T cell receptor (beta chain) is drawn from a study of blood T cell repertoires in COVID-19. The CDR3 has 14 residues. The V gene end was trimmed by 3 bases and the J gene end by 3 bases; junction bases not matched to a gene: 3. The germline V gene has CDR1 KGHDR and CDR2 SFDVKD. Source study methods: For nucleated cells, counts were estimated from reference gene primer amplification. Only in-frame clones appear in the TCRdb table, and some are missing; sequencing was by immunoSEQ multiplex PCR. V and J calls and clone size come straight from that table; D and trimming were deduced from the DNA. In the table there are some 100,000 clones, 85% to 95% of which are singletons. Notes on this clone: The conserved final phenylalanine or tryptophan is absent from the CDR3, which likely points to a read error.

This chain links TRBV24-1 with TRBJ1-2; 7 bases are shared with TRBD1. The specimen was peripheral blood. The clonotype was recovered from a man over 45 with active COVID-19. CDR3 nucleotide sequence: TGTGCCACCAGTGATCAGGACAGGCACTATGGCTACACCCTC. Encoded protein: CATSDQDRHYGYTL.